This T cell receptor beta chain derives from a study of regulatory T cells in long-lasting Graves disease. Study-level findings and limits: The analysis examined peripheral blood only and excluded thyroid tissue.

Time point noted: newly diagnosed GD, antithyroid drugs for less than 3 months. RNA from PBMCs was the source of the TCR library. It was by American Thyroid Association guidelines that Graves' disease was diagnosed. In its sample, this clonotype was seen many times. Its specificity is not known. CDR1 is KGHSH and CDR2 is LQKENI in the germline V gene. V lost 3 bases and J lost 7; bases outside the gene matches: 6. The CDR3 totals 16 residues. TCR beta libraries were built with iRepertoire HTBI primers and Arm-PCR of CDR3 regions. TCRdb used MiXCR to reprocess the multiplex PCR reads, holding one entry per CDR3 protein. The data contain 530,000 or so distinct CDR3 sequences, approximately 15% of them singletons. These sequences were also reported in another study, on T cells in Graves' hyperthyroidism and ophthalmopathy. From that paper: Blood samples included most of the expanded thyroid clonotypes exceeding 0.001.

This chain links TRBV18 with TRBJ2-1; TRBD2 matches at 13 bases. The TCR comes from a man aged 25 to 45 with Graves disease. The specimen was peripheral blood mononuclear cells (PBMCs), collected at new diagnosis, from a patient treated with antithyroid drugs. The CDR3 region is CASSPSGTSGKNEQFF. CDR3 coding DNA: TGTGCCAGCTCACCGTCGGGGACTAGCGGGAAGAATGAGCAGTTCTTC.